These T cell receptor beta chains were read from a single sample in a study of blood T cell repertoires in COVID-19. Produced via immunoSEQ multiplex PCR; TCRdb's table is partial and in-frame only. This table holds 200,000 to 300,000 clones, around 81% found once. What was sequenced was peripheral blood. These receptors all stem from a man aged 25-40 years who had recovered from COVID-19. Both conserved end residues are part of each CDR3. The D gene is left open where the match is weak. Clone size is shown for a subset of rows, as once, few, many or a class of expanded clone.

>-|TRBV27|TRBJ1-2|-
TGTGCCAGCAGCCCTGTGACCGGGAAGGACTACACCTTC
CASSPVTGKDYTF
>-|TRBV29-1|TRBJ1-1|-
TGCAGCGTTGAAGGGGAGGCCTTCGGGATAAACACTGAAGCTTTCTTT
CSVEGEAFGINTEAFF
>-|TRBV5-1|TRBJ1-1|-
TGCGCCAGCAGCTTGGATCCGGGACAAGGCACTGAAGCTTTCTTT
CASSLDPGQGTEAFF
>-|TRBV4-1|TRBJ1-3|-
TGCGCCAGCAGCCAAGTTCGGACAGCAATCTCTGGAAACACCATATATTTT
CASSQVRTAISGNTIYF
>-|TRBV27|TRBJ2-2|-
TGTGCCAGCAGCATCCGGGACTCCCTCTCCGGGGAGCTGTTTTTT
CASSIRDSLSGELFF
>-|TRBV11-1|TRBJ2-2|-
TGTGCCAGCAGCGGCGACAGGCCCTATTCGGAGCTGTTTTTT
CASSGDRPYSELFF
>many|TRBV4-1|TRBJ1-3|-
TGCGCCAGCAGCCAAGATAATTCGGAGACCCTGAGGGGAAACACCATATATTTT
CASSQDNSETLRGNTIYF
>once|TRBV18|TRBJ2-7|-
TGTGCCAGCTCACCCAACAGGGAATCCTACGAGCAGTACTTC
CASSPNRESYEQYF
>-|TRBV27|TRBJ1-2|-
TGTGCCAGCAGTTACTCTCCGGACTATGGCTACACCTTC
CASSYSPDYGYTF
>-|TRBV7-2|TRBJ1-4|-
TGTGCCAGCAGCCGGGAACACAATGAAAAACTGTTTTTT
CASSREHNEKLFF
>-|TRBV7-2|TRBJ1-6|-
TGTGCCAGCAGCTTTGAGGGTATCTTTTCACCCCTCCACTTT
CASSFEGIFSPLHF
>once|TRBV25-1|TRBJ2-3|-
TGTGCCAGCAGTGCGCCGGCGGCTACGCAGTATTTT
CASSAPAATQYF
>-|TRBV5-4|TRBJ2-7|-
TGTGCCAGCAGCTTGGAGAGGAACGAGCAGTACTTC
CASSLERNEQYF
>-|TRBV5-5|TRBJ1-1|TRBD1
TGTGCCAGCAGCTTGGTAGGGGACAGGGGAAACACTGAAGCTTTCTTT
CASSLVGDRGNTEAFF
>-|TRBV2|TRBJ1-1|-
TGTGCCAGCAGTGAAGCGTTGAAACAGGGTAAAGCTTTCTTT
CASSEALKQGKAFF
>-|TRBV9|TRBJ1-2|-
TGTGCCAGCAGCGTCACCCCCCACCGCCGACAGTCTAACTATGGCTACACCTTC
CASSVTPHRRQSNYGYTF
>-|TRBV10-3|TRBJ1-1|-
TGTGCCACCGAGTTGATTCAGGGGAACACTGAAGCTTTCTTT
CATELIQGNTEAFF
>once|TRBV5-6|TRBJ2-4|-
TGTGCCAGCAGCTTGGCCGGGATTAAAAACATTCAGTACTTC
CASSLAGIKNIQYF
>many|TRBV7-8|TRBJ2-7|TRBD2
TGTGCCAGCAGCTCCAGAGCGGGGGGCTACGAGCAGTACTTC
CASSSRAGGYEQYF
>-|TRBV29-1|TRBJ2-7|TRBD1
TGCAGCGCGAGGACAGGACGGTGGGCCGAGCAGTACTTC
CSARTGRWAEQYF
>once|TRBV5-5|TRBJ2-5|-
TGTGCCAGCAGCCCAGGCAGGGCTGCAGAGACCCAGTACTTC
CASSPGRAAETQYF
>-|TRBV5-6|TRBJ2-2|TRBD1
TGTGCCAGCAGCCCAGAGGGGACAGAAAACACCGGGGAGCTGTTTTTT
CASSPEGTENTGELFF
>-|TRBV6-1|TRBJ1-1|-
TGTGCCAGCAGTGAATATAAGGCAGGGTCTGAAGCTTTCTTT
CASSEYKAGSEAFF
>few|TRBV5-6|TRBJ2-1|-
TGTGCCAGCAGCCTCCGCTCCTACAATGAGCAGTTCTTC
CASSLRSYNEQFF
>-|TRBV5-1|TRBJ1-1|TRBD1
TGCGCCAGCAGCCTAGGACAGGGCGAGACTGAAGCTTTCTTT
CASSLGQGETEAFF
>-|TRBV7-2|TRBJ2-6|-
TGTGCCGGAAAACAGACCCAGGGGGCCAACGTCCTGACTTTC
CAGKQTQGANVLTF
>-|TRBV24-1|TRBJ1-1|-
TGTGCCACCCGGGGCACAGGGCCACACACTGAAGCTTTCTTT
CATRGTGPHTEAFF
>-|TRBV7-8|TRBJ2-1|TRBD2
TGTGCCAGCAGCGATTGGACTAGCGGGCCTAACAATGAGCAGTTCTTC
CASSDWTSGPNNEQFF
>-|TRBV2|TRBJ2-3|-
TGTGCCAGCATGGACAACACAGATACGCAGTATTTT
CASMDNTDTQYF
>-|TRBV9|TRBJ2-2|TRBD2
TGTGCCAGCAGCCCGGGAGGTACCGGGGAGCTGTTTTTT
CASSPGGTGELFF
>-|TRBV19|TRBJ2-2|TRBD2
TGTGCCAGTAGAGGCGGGGGGGCCGGGGAGCTGTTTTTT
CASRGGGAGELFF